Listed here are 14 T cell receptor beta chains from one sample, sequenced in a study of PD-1 blockade in mismatch repair-deficient tumors. Only in-frame clones appear in the TCRdb table, and some are missing; sequencing was by immunoSEQ multiplex PCR. The sample records about 110,000 clones, over 60% being singletons. The sample here was peripheral blood, taken around 60 weeks after starting pembrolizumab. Every receptor here comes from an adult with mismatch repair-deficient cancer.

In this sample, this clone turned up a few times. This sequence joins TRBV6-1 and TRBJ1-4; possible D gene TRBD1, 5 bases. Trimming shortened V by 5 bases and J by 0 bases, and 7 bases separated the two germline ends. Germline CDR1 MNHNS, CDR2 SASEGT. This CDR3 has 14 amino acids. The CDR3 reads CASSLTATNEKLFF. For the CDR3, the DNA is TGTGCCAGCAGTTTGACAGCAACTAATGAAAAACTGTTTTTT.

This chain uses TRBV18 with TRBJ2-1, with TRBD2 identical over 14 bases. The germline CDR1 and CDR2 sequences are KGHSH and LQKENI. CDR3 length: 18 amino acids. V gave up 4 bases and J gave up 4 bases; unmatched junction bases: 9. The CDR3 DNA sequence: TGTGCCAGCTCACAACCGGGACTAGCGGGAGTATCATACAATGAGCAGTTCTTC. Translating it yields CASSQPGLAGVSYNEQFF.

V usage is TRBV19 and J usage is TRBJ2-1, with a tentative D call TRBD2 (5 bases). Germline V gives CDR1 LNHDA, CDR2 SQIVND (reference sequence). Trimming stripped 8 bases from V and 10 bases from J, with 21 bases between. The CDR3 sequence is 14 residues long. The CDR3 DNA reads as TGTGCCAGTTCCAATGGACTTCCCGCTTCGGAGCAGTTCTTC. It specifies CASSNGLPASEQFF.

This clone has more than one count but fewer than ten. The V gene is TRBV6-4, the J gene TRBJ2-1; TRBD2 matches 8 bases. Germline lookup yields CDR1 MRHNA and CDR2 SNTAGT. The V segment lost 2 bases and the J segment 7 bases; nucleotides outside the gene matches: 4. The CDR3 runs 14 residues. The CDR3 DNA is TGTGCCAGCAGTGACGATACGGGAGGGAATGAGCAGTTCTTC. Protein: CASSDDTGGNEQFF.

This rearrangement joins TRBV11-2 to TRBJ1-5; D remains unclear. Trimming took 0 bases from V and 10 from J, leaving 10 bases between them. Germline V CDR1 and CDR2: SGHAT, FQNNGV. This CDR3 has 13 residues. The CDR3 spells CASSLERGGPQHF. CDR3 bases: TGTGCCAGCAGCTTAGAGAGAGGTGGACCCCAGCATTTT.

This clone was seen at least ten times. The chain recombines TRBV12-5 with TRBJ2-2; D is undetermined. Germline-derived CDR1 and CDR2 are LGHNT and FRNRAP. There are 13 residues in the CDR3. With 0 bases removed from V and 6 bases from J, the gap between germline ends came to 5 bases. Here the CDR3 reads CASGLVRPGELFF. Here the CDR3 DNA reads TGTGCTAGTGGTTTGGTACGTCCCGGGGAGCTGTTTTTT.

This clone was detected a few times. The V gene is TRBV27, the J gene TRBJ2-7, with D possibly matching TRBD2 (6 bases). Trimming pared 5 bases from V and 3 bases from J, leaving 14 bases between. The CDR3 contains 14 residues. Germline V lookup: CDR1 MNHEY, CDR2 SMNVEV (reference sequence). The CDR3 nucleotides are TGTGCCAGCAGTCTGGCCCCTAGCGTCTACGAGCAGTACTTC. Translating it yields CASSLAPSVYEQYF.

V gene TRBV7-2 combines with J gene TRBJ2-1, with TRBD2 matching 14 bases. Germline trimming cut 4 bases from V and 1 base from J; bases unmatched to any gene: 6. CDR1 and CDR2 (germline): SGHTA, FQGNSA. The CDR3 runs to 18 residues. CDR3 sequence: CASSSRLAGGGSYNEQFF. In DNA, the CDR3 is TGTGCCAGCAGCTCCCGACTAGCGGGAGGGGGTTCCTACAATGAGCAGTTCTTC.

This chain links TRBV7-9 with TRBJ1-5, with D uncertain. V lost 1 base and J lost 4, with 8 bases in between. The CDR3 runs to 14 residues. From germline, CDR1 is SEHNR and CDR2 FQNEAQ (reference sequence). CDR3 sequence: CASSLGGGNQPQHF. As DNA, the CDR3 is TGTGCCAGCAGCTTAGGGGGAGGTAATCAGCCCCAGCATTTT.

In nucleotides, the CDR3 is TGCGCCAGCAGGAATACCGGGACAGAATCCTTCCAGTTCTTC. Protein sequence: CASRNTGTESFQFF. The genes are TRBV5-1 and TRBJ2-1; 7 bases align to TRBD1. CDR3 length: 14 residues. With 5 bases clipped from V and 13 bases from J, the junction kept 15 bases outside the gene matches. CDR1 is SGHRS and CDR2 is YFSETQ in the germline V gene.

V and J are TRBV5-1 and TRBJ1-2; 7 bases are a match to TRBD1. The V segment lost 1 base and the J segment 8 bases; nucleotides outside the gene matches: 8. Germline V lookup: CDR1 SGHRS, CDR2 YFSETQ. This CDR3 spans 14 amino acids. This chain's CDR3 is CASSLRPGTDGYTF. CDR3 nucleotide sequence: TGCGCCAGCAGCTTGAGGCCTGGGACAGACGGCTACACCTTC.

The chain links TRBV27 to TRBJ2-1, with 11 bases aligning to TRBD2. With 1 base clipped from V and 9 bases from J, the junction kept 5 bases outside the gene matches. The CDR3 covers 15 residues. CDR1 and CDR2 (germline): MNHEY, SMNVEV (reference sequence). CDR3 residues: CASSLFSGRASEQFF. Here the CDR3 DNA reads TGTGCCAGCAGTTTATTTAGCGGGAGGGCCTCTGAGCAGTTCTTC.

V is TRBV11-3 and J is TRBJ2-3; 11 bases match TRBD2. This CDR3 comprises 15 residues. The junction had 2 bases not matched to a gene; V was cut back by 2 bases and J by 4 bases. Germline CDR1 reads SGHNT; CDR2 reads YENEEA. CDR3 sequence: CASSLLAGGADTQYF. CDR3 DNA sequence: TGTGCCAGCAGCTTACTAGCGGGAGGTGCAGATACGCAGTATTTT.

This CDR3 reads CASSLAGSETQYF. CDR3 coding DNA: TGCGCCAGCAGCTTGGCAGGATCGGAGACCCAGTACTTC. The chain employs TRBV5-1 and TRBJ2-5; D call uncertain. Trimming left V 0 bases short and J 5 bases short, with 8 bases between. The CDR3 runs 13 residues. Germline loops: CDR1 SGHRS, CDR2 YFSETQ. Looking up the rest from reference TRBV5-1 and TRBJ2-5 gives the full variable domain: KAGVTQTPRYLIKTRGQQVTLSCSPISGHRSVSWYQQTPGQGLQFLFEYFSETQRNKGNFPGRFSGRQFSNSRSEMNVSTLELGDSALYLCASSLAGSETQYFGPGTRLLVL.